This T cell receptor beta chain was identified in a study of blood T cell repertoires in COVID-19. Study in general: Specimens from acute and convalescent COVID-19 originated in the United States, Italy and Spain. Sources were T cells, B-cell-depleted T cells, or PBMCs; the material itself was cDNA or gDNA.

Authors' methods: Estimates of nucleated cell counts were drawn from the amplification of reference gene primers. Here immunoSEQ multiplex PCR was the method, and the copy in TCRdb shows in-frame clones only, minus some. The DNA gave D and trimming, while V, J and clone size come from that table. The sample includes about 76,000 clones, about 93% seen only once; the top ten take about 5.8%. This CDR3 comprises 14 residues. CDR1 and CDR2 (germline): SGHAT, FQDESV (reference sequence). V was clipped by 4 bases and J by 5 bases; unmatched bases: 6. The sample was peripheral blood. The genes are TRBV11-1 and TRBJ2-3; TRBD1 agrees at 7 bases. The receptor was isolated from a human donor in a cohort sampled during active COVID-19. CDR3: CASSSGQVVDTQYF. The CDR3 coding sequence is TGTGCCAGCAGCTCCGGACAGGTTGTAGATACGCAGTATTTT.